Below, 16 T cell receptor beta chains from the same sample are listed, as sequenced in a study of T cell clonotyping in hematopoietic cell transplantation. Only in-frame clones appear in the TCRdb table, and some are missing; sequencing was by immunoSEQ multiplex PCR. The repertoire holds some 3,000 clones, with 90% to 95% as singletons. The sample in question was PBMCs, obtained at the time of graft-versus-host disease after allogeneic stem cell transplant. The origin of the receptors is a male patient aged 60-69 years who had an allogeneic stem cell transplant from a related donor, so the T cells may come from the graft donor. Some clones in this sample may be carry-over from other donors' samples.

This chain uses TRBV7-9 with TRBJ2-5; 8 bases agree with TRBD2. This CDR3 has 14 amino acids. Germline trimming cut 2 bases from V and 5 bases from J; bases unmatched to any gene: 4. Germline loops: CDR1 SEHNR, CDR2 FQNEAQ (reference sequence). DNA for the CDR3: TGTGCCAGCAGCTTAACACTAGCGGAGGAGACCCAGTACTTC. This sequence encodes CASSLTLAEETQYF.

V usage is TRBV6-1 and J usage is TRBJ1-2, with TRBD1 matching over 8 bases. Looked up from germline, CDR1 is MNHNS and CDR2 is SASEGT. This CDR3 has 15 amino acids. V was pared by 2 bases and J by 4 bases, with 6 bases of the junction left unmatched. For the CDR3, the DNA is TGTGCCAGCAGTGAACTGGACAGGGACCCCTATGGCTACACCTTC. It specifies CASSELDRDPYGYTF.

The rearrangement links TRBV6-1 to TRBJ1-4; 7 nucleotides align to TRBD1. CDR1 and CDR2 from the germline V gene are MNHNS and SASEGT. The CDR3 loop spans 17 amino acids. The V gene end was trimmed by 3 bases and the J gene end by 10 bases; junction bases not matched to a gene: 17. Written as DNA, the CDR3 is TGTGCCAGCAGTGATGGTGGAAGGGGGCCTTATCGTGGAAAACTGTTTTTT. It encodes CASSDGGRGPYRGKLFF.

The chain recombines TRBV6-1 with TRBJ2-2; no reliable D call. Germline V gene lookup returns CDR1 MNHNS and CDR2 SASEGT. This CDR3 has 12 amino acids. V shed 7 bases and J shed 5 bases, with 8 bases lying between them. Here the CDR3 DNA reads TGTGCCAGCAAAATACAGACCGGGGAGCTGTTTTTT. Translating it yields CASKIQTGELFF.

J is TRBJ1-5 and V is TRBV7-2, with D hard to call. There are 16 residues in the CDR3. CDR1 is SGHTA, CDR2 FQGNSA, per germline. The V end lost 1 base, the J end lost 7 bases, and 17 bases lay between the germline ends. The DNA for the CDR3 is TGTGCCAGCAGCTTAGGGACTGGACCCCAAAGCCAGCCCCAGCATTTT. This gives the protein CASSLGTGPQSQPQHF.

This rearrangement joins TRBV28 to TRBJ1-1; no reliable D call. V was clipped by 8 bases and J by 0 bases, with 13 bases between them. Per germline, CDR1 MDHEN and CDR2 SYDVKM. CDR3 size: 14 residues. CDR3 region: CASATLPMNTEAFF. The CDR3 DNA is TGTGCCAGCGCCACTCTTCCCATGAACACTGAAGCTTTCTTT.

The genes are TRBV5-1 and TRBJ2-7; D is uncertain. Trimming pared 1 base from V and 2 bases from J, leaving 13 bases between. CDR3 length equals 15 residues. Per germline, CDR1 SGHRS and CDR2 YFSETQ. The CDR3 loop reads CASSLSPGGTYEQYF. CDR3 in DNA: TGCGCCAGCAGCTTGTCCCCAGGTGGCACCTACGAGCAGTACTTC.

The chain carries TRBV28 and TRBJ1-1, with TRBD1 as a possible D gene (6 bases). V was clipped by 2 bases and J by 8 bases, with 15 bases between them. The CDR3 is 14 amino acids. Germline CDR1 MDHEN, CDR2 SYDVKM. CDR3 sequence (DNA): TGTGCCAGCAGTTTAGATTACGGGGGGCCGGAAGCTTTCTTT. Translation: CASSLDYGGPEAFF. The whole variable domain, filled in from reference TRBV28 and TRBJ1-1, reads DVKVTQSSRYLVKRTGEKVFLECVQDMDHENMFWYRQDPGLGLRLIYFSYDVKMKEKGDIPEGYSVSREKKERFSLILESASTNQTSMYLCASSLDYGGPEAFFGQGTRLTVV.

The CDR3 here is CASSVGDEQFF. The CDR3 DNA follows: TGTGCCAGCAGTGTGGGTGATGAGCAGTTCTTC. The chain has TRBV2 and TRBJ2-1, with unresolved D. This CDR3 spans 11 amino acids. V gave up 4 bases and J gave up 8 bases, with 6 bases separating them. CDR1 and CDR2 (germline): SNHLY, FYNNEI.

This chain links TRBV28 with TRBJ1-1; perhaps TRBD1 as D (5 bases). With 5 bases removed from V and 11 bases from J, the gap between germline ends came to 21 bases. The CDR3 consists of 14 residues. In germline, CDR1 is MDHEN, CDR2 SYDVKM. The CDR3 sequence is CASSGDSSLFHAFF. CDR3 nucleotides: TGTGCCAGCAGTGGAGACAGCTCGCTATTTCACGCTTTCTTT.

V usage is TRBV29-1 and J usage is TRBJ1-1, with D perhaps matching TRBD1 (5 bases). The CDR3 length is 14 residues. With 0 bases removed from V and 0 bases from J, the gap between germline ends came to 8 bases. Germline V gene sequence: CDR1 SQVTM, CDR2 ANQGSEA. In DNA, the CDR3 is TGCAGCGTTGAAGATGGGGACCTGAACACTGAAGCTTTCTTT. This gives the protein CSVEDGDLNTEAFF.

V gene TRBV28 combines with J gene TRBJ1-3, with TRBD1 as a possible D gene (6 bases). This CDR3 spans 14 amino acids. With 10 bases removed from V and 4 bases from J, the gap between germline ends came to 17 bases. Germline V gene lookup returns CDR1 MDHEN and CDR2 SYDVKM. The CDR3 bases are TGTGCCATCTGCACTCCAGGGGTAGGAAACACCATATATTTT. Amino acids: CAICTPGVGNTIYF.

The chain recombines TRBV28 with TRBJ1-2; 8 bases line up with TRBD1. J was trimmed by 1 base and V by 5 bases; bases with no gene match: 6. CDR1 and CDR2 (germline): MDHEN, SYDVKM. CDR3 length equals 15 residues. The CDR3 region is CASSVPGGDNYGYTF. The CDR3 DNA reads as TGTGCCAGCAGTGTCCCAGGGGGCGATAACTATGGCTACACCTTC.

V is TRBV28 and J is TRBJ2-1, with TRBD2 as a possible D gene (5 bases). Deletions cut 6 bases from V and 1 base from J, with 10 bases between. Germline V gene data show CDR1 as MDHEN and CDR2 as SYDVKM. The CDR3 is 14 residues long. The CDR3: CASRAPGSYNEQFF. The CDR3 DNA sequence: TGTGCCAGCAGGGCGCCGGGGTCCTACAATGAGCAGTTCTTC.

This chain joins TRBV28 and TRBJ2-3, with D perhaps TRBD1 or TRBD2 (6 bases each). Germline V gene sequence: CDR1 MDHEN, CDR2 SYDVKM. V lost 8 bases and J lost 9, with 24 bases in between. This CDR3 comprises 15 residues. The CDR3 is CASRVLRGAGETQYF. The CDR3 nucleotides read TGTGCCAGCCGTGTTTTGAGGGGGGCGGGTGAGACGCAGTATTTT.

This chain connects TRBV7-2 to TRBJ1-6; D remains ambiguous. Germline values: CDR1 SGHTA, CDR2 FQGNSA. Trimming stripped 5 bases from V and 2 bases from J, with 10 bases between. The CDR3 consists of 15 residues. In nucleotides, the CDR3 is TGTGCCAGCAGCCCCCGTGGCGCCTATAATTCACCCCTCCACTTT. Translated: CASSPRGAYNSPLHF.